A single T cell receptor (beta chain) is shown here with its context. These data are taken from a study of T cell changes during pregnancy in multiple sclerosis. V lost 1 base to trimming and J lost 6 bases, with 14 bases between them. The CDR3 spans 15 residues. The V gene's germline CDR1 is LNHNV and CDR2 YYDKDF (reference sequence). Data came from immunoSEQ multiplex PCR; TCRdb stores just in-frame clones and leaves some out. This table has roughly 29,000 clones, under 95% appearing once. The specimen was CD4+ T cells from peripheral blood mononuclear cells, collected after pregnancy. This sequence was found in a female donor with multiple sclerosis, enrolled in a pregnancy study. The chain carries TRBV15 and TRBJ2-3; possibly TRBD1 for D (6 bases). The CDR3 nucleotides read TGTGCCACCAGCAGAGGCATGGGGGCACCTGATACGCAGTATTTT. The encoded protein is CATSRGMGAPDTQYF.